In its sample, the clone carrying this T cell receptor (beta chain) was seen many times. Its antigen is unknown. The entry originates in a study of response to subunit inactivated influenza vaccine. Study results and caveats: T cells newly recruited by each seasonal influenza vaccination are few, the authors suggested.

TCRdb re-called the RT-PCR reads with MiXCR, one entry per CDR3 protein. The sample records some 500,000 distinct CDR3 sequences, approximately 15% being singletons. The input for sequencing was CD4+ T cells sorted from PBMCs, taken less than 25 months after vaccination. The origin of this receptor is a man between 50 and 69 years old who received an inactivated influenza vaccine.

The CDR3 is CSVDVGGYEAFF. The CDR3 DNA sequence: TGCAGCGTTGACGTCGGCGGGTATGAAGCTTTCTTT. The chain uses TRBV29-1 and TRBJ1-1; D call uncertain. V shed 3 bases and J shed 7 bases, with 12 bases lying between them. CDR3 length: 12 amino acids. CDR1 is SQVTM, CDR2 ANQGSEA, per germline.